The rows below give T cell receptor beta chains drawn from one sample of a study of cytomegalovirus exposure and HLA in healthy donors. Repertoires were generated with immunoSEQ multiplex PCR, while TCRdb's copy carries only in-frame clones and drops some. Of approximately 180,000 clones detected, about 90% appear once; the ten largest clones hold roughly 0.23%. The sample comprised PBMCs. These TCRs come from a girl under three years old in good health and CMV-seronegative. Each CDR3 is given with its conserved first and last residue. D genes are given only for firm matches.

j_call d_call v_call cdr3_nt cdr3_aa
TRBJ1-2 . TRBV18 TGTGCCAGCTCACCATTAGCGGACGGCCCATTCTACACCTTC CASSPLADGPFYTF
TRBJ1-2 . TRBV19 TGTGCCAGTAAAACAGGAGCTAACTATGGCTACACCTTC CASKTGANYGYTF
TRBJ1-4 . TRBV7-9 TGTGCCAGCAGCCATTACGAGACGCCCAGGGGTGAAAAACTGTTTTTT CASSHYETPRGEKLFF
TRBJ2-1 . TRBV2 TGTGCCAGCAGGGATGGGACTTTTATCGAGCAGTTCTTC CASRDGTFIEQFF
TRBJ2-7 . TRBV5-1 TGCGCCAGCAGCCTCGCTACCTCCGAGGAGCAGTACTTC CASSLATSEEQYF
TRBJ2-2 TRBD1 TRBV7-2 TGTGCCAGCAGCTTAAAATCCGGGACAGGTCGCACCGGGGAGCTGTTTTTT CASSLKSGTGRTGELFF
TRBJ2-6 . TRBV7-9 TGTGCCAGCAGCCCTAGGAACTCTGGGGCCAACGTCCTGACTTTC CASSPRNSGANVLTF
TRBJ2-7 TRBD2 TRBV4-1 TGCGCCAGCAGCCAAGCGGGGGGACTAGCGGGAGACGAGCAGTACTTC CASSQAGGLAGDEQYF
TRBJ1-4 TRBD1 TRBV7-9 TGTTCCAGCAGCCCCCGGACAGGGCCCCTCTGGACTAATGAAAAACTGTTTTTT CSSSPRTGPLWTNEKLFF
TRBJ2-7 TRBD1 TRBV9 TGTGCCAGCAGCGTAGACCCCCGGGACAGGGTCGTCGAGCAGTACTTC CASSVDPRDRVVEQYF
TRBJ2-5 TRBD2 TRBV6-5 TGTGCCAGCAGTTACTCCTGGCGGGAGGAAGAGACCCAGTACTTC CASSYSWREEETQYF
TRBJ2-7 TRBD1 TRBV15 TGTGCCACCAGCAGGACAGGGGGCTCCTACGAGCAGTACTTC CATSRTGGSYEQYF
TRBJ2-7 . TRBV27 TGTGCCAGCGGCCGGGACATAGACTACGAGCAGTACTTC CASGRDIDYEQYF
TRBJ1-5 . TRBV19 TGTGCCAGTAGTTCACAGGGATGGGGGAATCAGCCCCAGCATTTT CASSSQGWGNQPQHF
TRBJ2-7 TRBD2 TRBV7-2 TGTGCCAGCAGCTTTAGCGGGCTGGGCGAGCAGTACTTC CASSFSGLGEQYF
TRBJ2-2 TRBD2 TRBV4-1 TGCGCCAGCAGCCAAGCCGGAGAGCGGGGGGGCCCCGGGGAGCTGTTTTTT CASSQAGERGGPGELFF
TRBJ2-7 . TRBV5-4 TGTGCCAGTAGCTACGTCCATCCAGGGGGGTTCTACGAGCAGTACTTC CASSYVHPGGFYEQYF
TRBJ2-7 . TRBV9 TGTGCCAGCAGCGTAGGCCCAGGGTCGGGCTCCTACGAGCAGTACTTC CASSVGPGSGSYEQYF